A selection of T cell receptor beta chains follows, all from one sample in a study of T cell responses to AZD1222 COVID-19 vaccine. Here immunoSEQ multiplex PCR was the method, and the copy in TCRdb shows in-frame clones only, minus some. Of fewer than 30,000 clones in the sample, more than 70% were seen once. The sequenced sample was peripheral blood, obtained on day 0 of AZD1222 vaccination. All receptors come from an adult in good health. Both conserved end residues are part of each CDR3. D genes are given only for firm matches. Clone size appears in some rows only: once, few, many, or a class for an expanded clone.

TRBJ1-1	.	TRBV15	.	CATSRVGVRTEAFF	TGTGCCACCAGCAGAGTTGGGGTTCGGACTGAAGCTTTCTTT
TRBJ2-3	.	TRBV6-6	.	CASTYLALASTDTQYF	TGTGCCAGCACTTACCTAGCGTTAGCTAGCACAGATACGCAGTATTTT
TRBJ2-7	.	TRBV27	.	CASSLREGDEQYF	TGTGCCAGCAGTTTACGTGAAGGCGACGAGCAGTACTTC
TRBJ1-5	.	TRBV29-1	.	CSVGGLGQPQHF	TGCAGCGTTGGGGGGCTCGGTCAGCCCCAGCATTTT
TRBJ2-3	few	TRBV11-3	.	CASSLDSGPFGLGTDTQYF	TGTGCCAGCAGCTTAGATTCAGGCCCATTTGGGCTAGGGACAGATACGCAGTATTTT
TRBJ2-5	.	TRBV2	TRBD1	CASSPNLGQGETQYF	TGTGCCAGCAGTCCCAACCTTGGACAGGGGGAGACCCAGTACTTC
TRBJ1-1	.	TRBV3-1/TRBV3-2	.	CASSQEPDMWAKDTEAFF	TGTGCCAGCAGCCAAGAGCCGGACATGTGGGCAAAAGACACTGAAGCTTTCTTT
TRBJ2-7	.	TRBV6-5	.	CASRAGQPSYEQYF	TGTGCCAGCAGAGCCGGACAGCCCTCCTACGAGCAGTACTTC
TRBJ2-5	.	TRBV6-2/TRBV6-3	TRBD2	CASSKPTSGGALGETQYF	TGTGCCAGCAGTAAGCCAACTAGCGGGGGGGCCCTAGGAGAGACCCAGTACTTC
TRBJ2-1	few	TRBV11-3	.	CASSLEKGSYNEQFF	TGTGCCAGCAGCTTAGAAAAGGGCTCCTACAATGAGCAGTTCTTC
TRBJ1-5	once	TRBV28	TRBD1	CASRTPVTGTYQPQHF	TGTGCCAGCAGAACCCCCGTGACAGGGACTTATCAGCCCCAGCATTTT
TRBJ2-5	.	TRBV5-1	TRBD2	CASSSGVLGETQYF	TGCGCCAGCAGCAGCGGGGTATTAGGAGAGACCCAGTACTTC
TRBJ1-1	.	TRBV28	.	CASISGGMAEAFF	TGTGCCAGCATCTCGGGGGGGATGGCTGAAGCTTTCTTT
TRBJ1-4	.	TRBV18	.	CASSPQTTNEKLFF	TGTGCCAGCTCACCACAGACAACTAATGAAAAACTGTTTTTT
TRBJ1-2	.	TRBV12-3/TRBV12-4	.	CASRDGLEGDTF	TGTGCCAGCAGGGACGGATTGGAGGGAGACACCTTC
TRBJ2-2	.	TRBV6-2/TRBV6-3	TRBD1	CASSSWTGGIGELFF	TGTGCCAGCAGTTCCTGGACAGGGGGCATCGGGGAGCTGTTTTTT
TRBJ1-4	.	TRBV30	TRBD1	CAWSLQGGLFF	TGTGCCTGGAGTTTGCAGGGGGGGCTGTTTTTT
TRBJ1-1	.	TRBV5-1	.	CASSPGTNTEAFF	TGCGCCAGCAGCCCGGGTACGAACACTGAAGCTTTCTTT
TRBJ2-3	once	TRBV3-1/TRBV3-2	TRBD2	CASSQRSGGIRTDTQYF	TGTGCCAGCAGCCAACGTTCGGGGGGGATTCGCACAGATACGCAGTATTTT